This paragraph reports one T cell receptor (beta chain). Its antigen is not yet known. This entry comes from a study of monozygotic twins with inflammatory bowel disease (dated by TCRdb to the late 2010s). In terms of the full investigation: In total, 28 monozygotic twin pairs made up the full study: 19 Danish pairs, all IBD-discordant, plus nine German pairs, of which four were IBD-concordant and five were IBD-discordant. Disease-associated traits were sought mainly through comparisons between IBD patients and their genetically identical healthy co-twins within discordant pairs. Each individual had, on average, about 151 000 unique TCRalpha sequences and 181 000 unique TCRbeta sequences available for analysis.

The CDR3, cysteine through phenylalanine, is 15 amino acids long. No DNA is listed. The germline V gene (reference sequence) specifies SGHNT as CDR1 and YYREEE as CDR2. Libraries were built with 5' RACE. For each TCR library, approximately 3,700 ng of total RNA was used. For each sample, cDNA synthesis was carried out in eight separate reactions using SMARTScribe reverse transcriptase. During cDNA synthesis, template switching was used to introduce unique molecular identifiers that contained a 6-nucleotide sample barcode. TCRalpha and TCRbeta cDNA was amplified by two nested PCRs of around 16 and 10 cycles, with bead purification after each PCR. Before amplification, the cDNA was treated with uracil DNA-glycosylase and purified using the QIAquick PCR purification kit. The second PCR was the step at which Illumina TruSeq-compatible adapters and sample-specific barcodes were added. Library quality and concentration were checked on TapeStation and Qubit, and libraries were pooled at roughly 5 ng each. The pooled libraries were sequenced with 2 x 100 bp reads and custom sequencing primers on an Illumina HiSeq2500 single-index Rapid Run. The authors' analysis ran thus. MiGEC version 1.2.6 was used for UMI-based consensus assembly, which corrected PCR and sequencing errors. MiXCR version 2.1.1 was used for V(D)J alignment, clonotype assembly and CDR3 extraction. To normalise gene usage, clonotype sharing and MAIT/NKT TCR abundance, the top 1000, 10 000 and 20 000 clonotypes in each sample were analysed. After downsampling to 27 000 UMIs, diversity was calculated as the inverse Simpson index using the vegan R package. Paired Mann-Whitney U tests were applied to discordant twin pairs, and Benjamini-Hochberg correction was used for multiple testing. TCRdb reprocessed the reads into one record per CDR3 protein sequence, lacking DNA. TCRdb's processing, not the authors', yielded these V and J calls. This sample's listing comprises about 160,000 distinct CDR3 sequences. The leading ten clones occupy 2.4% of the sample.

From each donor, a roughly 2.7 ml peripheral blood sample was collected into PAXgene tubes and kept at -80 degrees C. Total RNA was isolated from whole blood with the PAXgene blood miRNA kit on an automated QIAcube, without T cell sorting. Peripheral blood from monozygotic twin pairs concordant or discordant for inflammatory bowel disease was subjected to deep TCRalpha and TCRbeta repertoire profiling with unique molecular barcoding. For every twin pair, smoking habits were documented, and each individual was categorised as a current, former or never smoker. General study outcomes and caveats: Because patients received different immunosuppressive treatments, the repertoires may have picked up extra background noise and variability between individuals. Repertoire similarity did not differ between concordant and discordant twins, which could be due to limited statistical power. IBD patients shared fewer clonotypes with other individuals than healthy twins did, most markedly in patients showing signs of disease activity. TCRbeta repertoire diversity, by inverse Simpson index, was decreased in IBD patients compared with their healthy co-twins. No single strong signal or clonotype linked to IBD turned up in the results, so the idea that one exists was not supported. Distinction between different T cell subtypes could not be achieved in the analysis.

The sequence was obtained from a human donor with ulcerative colitis or Crohn's disease, or a healthy co-twin of an affected twin (not recorded which). The sequence joins TRBV5-4 to TRBJ2-7; no DNA is available, so the TRBD1 call from TCRdb remains unchecked. The sample consisted of blood. The CDR3 protein: CASSHLGQGRYEQYF.